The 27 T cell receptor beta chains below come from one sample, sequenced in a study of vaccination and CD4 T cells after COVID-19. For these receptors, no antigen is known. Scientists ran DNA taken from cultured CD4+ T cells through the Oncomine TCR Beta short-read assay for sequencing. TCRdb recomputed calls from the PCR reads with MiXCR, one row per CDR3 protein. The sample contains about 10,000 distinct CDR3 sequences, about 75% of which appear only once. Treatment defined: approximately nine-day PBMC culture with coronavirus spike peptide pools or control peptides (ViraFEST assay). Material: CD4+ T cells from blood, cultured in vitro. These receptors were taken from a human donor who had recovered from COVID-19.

In DNA, the CDR3 is TGTGCCAGCAGTTTAGCCAAGTACGAGCAGTACTTC. It specifies CASSLAKYEQYF. The chain is built from TRBV12-3 or TRBV12-4 and TRBJ2-7; D remains ambiguous. V was pared by 0 bases and J by 4 bases, with 4 bases between. The CDR3 totals 12 residues.

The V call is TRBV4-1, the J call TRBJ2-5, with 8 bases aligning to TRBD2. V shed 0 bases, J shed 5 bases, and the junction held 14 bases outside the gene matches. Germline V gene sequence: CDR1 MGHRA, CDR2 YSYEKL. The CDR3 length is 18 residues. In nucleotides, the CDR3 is TGCGCCAGCAGCCAAGACCTAGGGGGGCGGGGGGACCGCGAGACCCAGTACTTC. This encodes CASSQDLGGRGDRETQYF.

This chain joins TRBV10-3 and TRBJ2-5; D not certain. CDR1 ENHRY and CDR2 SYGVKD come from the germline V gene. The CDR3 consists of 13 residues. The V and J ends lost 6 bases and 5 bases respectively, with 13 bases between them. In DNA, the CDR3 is TGTGCCATCAGCCAAAGGCAGGAGGAGACCCAGTACTTC. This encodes CAISQRQEETQYF.

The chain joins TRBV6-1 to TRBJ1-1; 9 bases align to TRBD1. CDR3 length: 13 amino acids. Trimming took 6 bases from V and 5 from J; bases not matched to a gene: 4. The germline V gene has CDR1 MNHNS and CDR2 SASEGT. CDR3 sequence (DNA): TGTGCCAGCAGAACAGGGGGCGGTACTGAAGCTTTCTTT. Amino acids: CASRTGGGTEAFF.

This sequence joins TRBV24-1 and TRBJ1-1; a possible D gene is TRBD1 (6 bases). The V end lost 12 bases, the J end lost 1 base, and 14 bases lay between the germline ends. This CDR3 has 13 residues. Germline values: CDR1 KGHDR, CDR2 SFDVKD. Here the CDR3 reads CALDTGQNTEAFF. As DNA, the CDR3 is TGTGCCCTTGATACAGGGCAGAACACTGAAGCTTTCTTT.

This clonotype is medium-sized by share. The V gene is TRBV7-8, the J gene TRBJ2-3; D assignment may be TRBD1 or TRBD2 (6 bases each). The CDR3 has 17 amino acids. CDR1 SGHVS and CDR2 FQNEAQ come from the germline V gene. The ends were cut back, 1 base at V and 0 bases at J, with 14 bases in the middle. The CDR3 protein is CASSLVGGTRSTDTQYF. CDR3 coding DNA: TGTGCCAGCAGCTTAGTAGGGGGGACAAGGAGCACAGATACGCAGTATTTT.

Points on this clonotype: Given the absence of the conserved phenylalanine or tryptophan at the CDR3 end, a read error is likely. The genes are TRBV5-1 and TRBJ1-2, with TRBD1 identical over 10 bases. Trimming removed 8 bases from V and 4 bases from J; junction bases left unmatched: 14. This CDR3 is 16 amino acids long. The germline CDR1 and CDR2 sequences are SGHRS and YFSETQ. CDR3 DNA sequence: TGCGCCAGTAAAAGAGGGGACAGGGGTGTCTCCTATGGCTACACCCTC. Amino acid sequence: CASKRGDRGVSYGYTL.

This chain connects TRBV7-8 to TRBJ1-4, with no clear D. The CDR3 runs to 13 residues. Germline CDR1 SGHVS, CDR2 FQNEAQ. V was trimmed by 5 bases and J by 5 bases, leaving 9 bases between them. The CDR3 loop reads CASSVQENEKLFF. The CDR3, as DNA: TGTGCCAGCAGCGTCCAGGAGAATGAAAAACTGTTTTTT. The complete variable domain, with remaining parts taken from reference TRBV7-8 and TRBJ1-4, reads GAGVSQSPRYKVAKRGQDVALRCDPISGHVSLFWYQQALGQGPEFLTYFQNEAQLDKSGLPSDRFFAERPEGSVSTLKIQRTQQEDSAVYLCASSVQENEKLFFGSGTQLSVL.

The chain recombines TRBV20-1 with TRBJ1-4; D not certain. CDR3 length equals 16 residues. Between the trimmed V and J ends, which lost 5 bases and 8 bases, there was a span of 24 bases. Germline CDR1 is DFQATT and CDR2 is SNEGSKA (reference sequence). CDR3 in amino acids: CSAYDVRTFQREKLFF. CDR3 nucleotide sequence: TGCAGTGCTTACGATGTCAGGACTTTTCAGAGGGAAAAACTGTTTTTT.

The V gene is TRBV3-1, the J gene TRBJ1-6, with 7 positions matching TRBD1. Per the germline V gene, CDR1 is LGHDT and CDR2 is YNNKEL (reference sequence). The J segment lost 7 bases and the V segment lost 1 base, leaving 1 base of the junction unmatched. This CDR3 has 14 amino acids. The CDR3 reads CASSQGGQNSPLHF. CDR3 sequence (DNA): TGTGCCAGCAGCCAAGGGGGACAGAATTCACCCCTCCACTTT.

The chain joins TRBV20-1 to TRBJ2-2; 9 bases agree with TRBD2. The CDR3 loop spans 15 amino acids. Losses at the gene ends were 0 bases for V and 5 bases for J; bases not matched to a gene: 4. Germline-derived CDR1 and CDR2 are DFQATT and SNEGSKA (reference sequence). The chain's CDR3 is CSARDSLAGTGELFF. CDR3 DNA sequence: TGCAGTGCTAGAGATTCGCTAGCGGGGACCGGGGAGCTGTTTTTT.

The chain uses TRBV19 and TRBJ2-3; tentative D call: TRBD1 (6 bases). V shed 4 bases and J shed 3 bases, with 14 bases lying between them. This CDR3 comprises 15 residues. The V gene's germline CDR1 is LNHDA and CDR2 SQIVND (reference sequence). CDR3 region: CASSSRQVITDTQYF. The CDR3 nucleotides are TGTGCCAGTAGTAGTAGACAGGTGATTACAGATACGCAGTATTTT.

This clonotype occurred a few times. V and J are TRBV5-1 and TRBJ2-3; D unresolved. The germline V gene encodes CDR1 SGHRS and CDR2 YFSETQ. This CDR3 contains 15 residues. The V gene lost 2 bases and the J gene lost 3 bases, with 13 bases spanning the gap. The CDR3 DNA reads TGCGCCAGCAGCTTAGTGGCGGCAGAGACAGATACGCAGTATTTT. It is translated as CASSLVAAETDTQYF.

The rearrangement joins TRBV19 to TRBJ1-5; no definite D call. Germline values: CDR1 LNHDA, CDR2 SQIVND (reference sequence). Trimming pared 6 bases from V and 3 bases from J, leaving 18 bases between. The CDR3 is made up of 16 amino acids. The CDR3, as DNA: TGTGCCAGTAGCCCCCTTCCCACACCAGACAATCAGCCCCAGCATTTT. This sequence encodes CASSPLPTPDNQPQHF.

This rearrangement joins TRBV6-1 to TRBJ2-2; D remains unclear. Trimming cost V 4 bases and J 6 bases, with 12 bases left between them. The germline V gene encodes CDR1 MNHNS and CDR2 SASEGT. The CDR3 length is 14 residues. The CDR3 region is CASSARSPAGELFF. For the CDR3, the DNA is TGTGCCAGCAGTGCCCGAAGCCCTGCCGGGGAGCTGTTTTTT.

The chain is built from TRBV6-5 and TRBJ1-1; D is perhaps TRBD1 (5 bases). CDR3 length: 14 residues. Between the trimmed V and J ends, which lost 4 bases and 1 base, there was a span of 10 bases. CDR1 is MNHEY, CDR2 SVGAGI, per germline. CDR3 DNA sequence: TGTGCCAGCAGTTCCTCTCAGGGGAACACTGAAGCTTTCTTT. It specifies CASSSSQGNTEAFF.

The CDR3 protein is CASSGTSGSYEQYF. The CDR3 bases are TGTGCCAGCAGCGGGACTAGCGGCTCCTACGAGCAGTACTTC. V is TRBV7-8 and J is TRBJ2-7; 11 nucleotides line up with TRBD2. This CDR3 contains 14 residues. V was clipped by 5 bases and J by 0 bases; unmatched bases: 0. Germline V lookup: CDR1 SGHVS, CDR2 FQNEAQ.

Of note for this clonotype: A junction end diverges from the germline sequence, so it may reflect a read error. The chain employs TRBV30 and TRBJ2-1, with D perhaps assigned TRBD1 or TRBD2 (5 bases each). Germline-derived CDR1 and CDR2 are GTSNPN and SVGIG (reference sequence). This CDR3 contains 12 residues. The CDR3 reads CAWDENGAPESF. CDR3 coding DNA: TGTGCCTGGGATGAAAACGGGGCGCCTGAGTCCTTC.

CDR3 coding DNA: TGTGCCAGCAGCCAAGGACAGGGGGTTTCACCCCTCCACTTT. Translation: CASSQGQGVSPLHF. The chain couples TRBV11-2 to TRBJ1-6; 10 positions match TRBD1. Germline V lookup: CDR1 SGHAT, CDR2 FQNNGV. CDR3 size: 14 residues. The junction had 4 bases not matched to a gene; V was cut back by 5 bases and J by 9 bases.

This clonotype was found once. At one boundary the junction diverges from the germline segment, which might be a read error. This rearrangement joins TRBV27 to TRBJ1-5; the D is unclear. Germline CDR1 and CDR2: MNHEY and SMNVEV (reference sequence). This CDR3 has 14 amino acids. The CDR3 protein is CASSRNSWNQLQHF. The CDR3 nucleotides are TGTGCCAGCAGCCGTAATTCGTGGAATCAGCTCCAGCATTTT.

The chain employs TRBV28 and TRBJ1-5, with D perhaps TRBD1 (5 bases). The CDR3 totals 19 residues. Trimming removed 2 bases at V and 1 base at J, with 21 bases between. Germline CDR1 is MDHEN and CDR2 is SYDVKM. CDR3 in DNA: TGTGCCAGCAGTTTAATACAGTCGGGGGTATATGGGAGCAATCAGCCCCAGCATTTT. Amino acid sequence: CASSLIQSGVYGSNQPQHF.

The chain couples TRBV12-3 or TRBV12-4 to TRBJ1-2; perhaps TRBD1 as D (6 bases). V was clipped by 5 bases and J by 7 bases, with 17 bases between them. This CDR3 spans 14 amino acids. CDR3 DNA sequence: TGTGCCAGCAGTGAAAGGACGGGGGGCTCTGGCTACACCTTC. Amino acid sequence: CASSERTGGSGYTF.

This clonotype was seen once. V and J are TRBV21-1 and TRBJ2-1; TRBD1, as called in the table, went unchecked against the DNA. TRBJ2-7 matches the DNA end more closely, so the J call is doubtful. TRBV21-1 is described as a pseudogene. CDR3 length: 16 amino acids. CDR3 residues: CASSQESLTGVYEQYF. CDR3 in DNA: TGTGCCAGCAGCCAAGAGTCCCTGACAGGTGTCTACGAGCAGTACTTC.

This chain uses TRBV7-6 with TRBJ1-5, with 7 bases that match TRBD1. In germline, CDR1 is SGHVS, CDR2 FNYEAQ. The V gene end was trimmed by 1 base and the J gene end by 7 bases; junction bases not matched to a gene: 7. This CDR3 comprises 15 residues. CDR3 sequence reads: CASSLEGAVGQPQHF. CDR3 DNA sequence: TGTGCCAGCAGCTTAGAGGGGGCGGTAGGGCAGCCCCAGCATTTT.

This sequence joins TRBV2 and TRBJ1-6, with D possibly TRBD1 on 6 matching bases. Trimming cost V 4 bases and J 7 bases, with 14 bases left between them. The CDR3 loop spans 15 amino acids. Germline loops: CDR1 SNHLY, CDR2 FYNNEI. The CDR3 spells CASSVGQGRNSPLHF. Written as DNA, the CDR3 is TGTGCCAGCAGTGTGGGGCAGGGGAGGAATTCACCCCTCCACTTT. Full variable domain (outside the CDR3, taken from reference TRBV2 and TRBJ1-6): EPEVTQTPSHQVTQMGQEVILRCVPISNHLYFYWYRQILGQKVEFLVSFYNNEISEKSEIFDDQFSVERPDGSNFTLKIRSTKLEDSAMYFCASSVGQGRNSPLHFGNGTRLTVT.

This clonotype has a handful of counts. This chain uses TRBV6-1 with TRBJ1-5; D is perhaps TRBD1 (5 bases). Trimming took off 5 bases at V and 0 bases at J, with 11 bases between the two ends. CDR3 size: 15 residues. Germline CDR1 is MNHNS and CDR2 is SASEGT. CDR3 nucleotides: TGTGCCAGCAGTCGGGGGGGGATTAGCAATCAGCCCCAGCATTTT. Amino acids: CASSRGGISNQPQHF.

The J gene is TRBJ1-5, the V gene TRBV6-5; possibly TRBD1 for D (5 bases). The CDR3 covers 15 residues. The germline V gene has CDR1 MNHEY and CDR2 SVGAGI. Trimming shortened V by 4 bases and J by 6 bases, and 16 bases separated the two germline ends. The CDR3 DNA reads TGTGCCAGCAGTTCCAGGGAGGGGCGAAGTCAGCCCCAGCATTTT. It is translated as CASSSREGRSQPQHF.